This T cell receptor (beta chain) was found in a study of T cell responses to AZD1222 COVID-19 vaccine. As for the study in general: Recipients boosted at about 4 weeks or about 12 weeks are pooled. The study, taken as a whole, reports: The study reported that nearly half of spike-specific TCRs target unmutated variant regions. A mostly white British donor set with more females was recruited, and clonal diversity was possibly underestimated.

Profiling relied on immunoSEQ multiplex PCR, and the TCRdb table lists in-frame clones only, not all of them. This table has under 200,000 clones, 90% to 95% appearing once. CDR1 and CDR2 from the germline V gene are MNHEY and SVGAGI. The germline V and J ends were trimmed by 0 bases and 2 bases, with 8 bases remaining between them. CDR3 length equals 14 residues. To note about this clone: Its specificity is unknown.

Sequencing used peripheral blood, obtained on day 0 of AZD1222 vaccination. This chain connects TRBV6-5 to TRBJ2-7, with D unclear. The receptor was derived from an adult in good health. CDR3 protein: CASSYSSIPYEQYF. In DNA, the CDR3 is TGTGCCAGCAGTTACTCATCTATCCCCTACGAGCAGTACTTC.